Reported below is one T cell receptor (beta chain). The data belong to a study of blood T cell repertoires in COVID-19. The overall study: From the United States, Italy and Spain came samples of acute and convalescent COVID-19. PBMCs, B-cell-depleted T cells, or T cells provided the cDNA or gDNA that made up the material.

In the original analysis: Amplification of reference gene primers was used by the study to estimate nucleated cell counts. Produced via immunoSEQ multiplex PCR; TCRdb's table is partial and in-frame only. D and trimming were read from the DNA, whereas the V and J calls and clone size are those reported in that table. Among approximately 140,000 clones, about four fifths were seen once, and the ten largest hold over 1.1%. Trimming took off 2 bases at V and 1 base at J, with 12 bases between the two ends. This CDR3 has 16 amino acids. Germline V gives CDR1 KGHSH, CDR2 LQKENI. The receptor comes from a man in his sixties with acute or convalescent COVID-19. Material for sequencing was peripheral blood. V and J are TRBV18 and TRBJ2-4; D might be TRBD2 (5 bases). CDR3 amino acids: CASSPALPGAKNIQYF. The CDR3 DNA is TGTGCCAGCTCACCAGCACTCCCGGGGGCCAAAAACATTCAGTACTTC. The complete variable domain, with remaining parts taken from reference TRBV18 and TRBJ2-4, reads NAGVMQNPRHLVRRRGQEARLRCSPMKGHSHVYWYRQLPEEGLKFMVYLQKENIIDESGMPKERFSAEFPKEGPSILRIQQVVRGDSAAYFCASSPALPGAKNIQYFGAGTRLSVL.